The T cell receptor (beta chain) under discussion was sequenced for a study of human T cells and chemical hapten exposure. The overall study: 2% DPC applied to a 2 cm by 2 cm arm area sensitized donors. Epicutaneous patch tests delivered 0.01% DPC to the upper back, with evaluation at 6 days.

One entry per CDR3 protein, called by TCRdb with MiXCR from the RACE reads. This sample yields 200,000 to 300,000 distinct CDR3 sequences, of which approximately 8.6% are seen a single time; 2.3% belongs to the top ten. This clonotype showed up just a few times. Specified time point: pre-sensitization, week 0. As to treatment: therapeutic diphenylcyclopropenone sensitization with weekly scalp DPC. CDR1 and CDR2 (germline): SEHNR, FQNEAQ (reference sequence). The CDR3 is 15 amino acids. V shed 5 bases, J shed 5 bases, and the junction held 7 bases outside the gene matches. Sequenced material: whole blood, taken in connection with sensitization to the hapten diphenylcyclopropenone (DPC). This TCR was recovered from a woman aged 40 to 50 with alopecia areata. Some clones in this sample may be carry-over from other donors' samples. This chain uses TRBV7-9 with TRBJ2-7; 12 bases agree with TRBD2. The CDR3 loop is CASSRRTSGKDEQYF. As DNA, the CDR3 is TGTGCCAGCAGCCGCCGGACTAGCGGGAAGGACGAGCAGTACTTC.